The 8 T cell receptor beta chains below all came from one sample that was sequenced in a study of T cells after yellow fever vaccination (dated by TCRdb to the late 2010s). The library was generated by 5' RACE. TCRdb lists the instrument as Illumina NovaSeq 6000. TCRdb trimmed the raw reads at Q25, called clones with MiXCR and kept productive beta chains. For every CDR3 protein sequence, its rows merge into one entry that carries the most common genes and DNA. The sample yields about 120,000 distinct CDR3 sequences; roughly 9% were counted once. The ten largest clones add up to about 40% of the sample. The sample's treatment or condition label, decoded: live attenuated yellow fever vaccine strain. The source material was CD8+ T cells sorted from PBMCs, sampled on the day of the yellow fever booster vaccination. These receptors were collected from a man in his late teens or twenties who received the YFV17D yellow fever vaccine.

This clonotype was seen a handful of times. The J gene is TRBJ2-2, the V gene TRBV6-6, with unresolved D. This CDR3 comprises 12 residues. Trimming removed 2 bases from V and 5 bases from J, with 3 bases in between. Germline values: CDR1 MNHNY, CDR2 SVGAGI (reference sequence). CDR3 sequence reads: CASSYATGELFF. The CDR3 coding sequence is TGTGCCAGCAGTTACGCAACCGGGGAGCTGTTTTTT.

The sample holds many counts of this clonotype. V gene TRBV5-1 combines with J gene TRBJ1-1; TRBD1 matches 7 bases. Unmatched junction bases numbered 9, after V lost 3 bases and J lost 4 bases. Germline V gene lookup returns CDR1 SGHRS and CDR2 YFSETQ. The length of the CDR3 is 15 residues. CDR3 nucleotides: TGCGCCAGCAGCTCCACAGGGGCTGTGGGCACTGAAGCTTTCTTT. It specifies CASSSTGAVGTEAFF.

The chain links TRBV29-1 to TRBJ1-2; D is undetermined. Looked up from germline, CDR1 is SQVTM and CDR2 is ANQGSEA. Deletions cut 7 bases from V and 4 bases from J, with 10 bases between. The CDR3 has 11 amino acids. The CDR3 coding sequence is TGCAGCGCCATCGGCCCCTATGGCTACACCTTC. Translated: CSAIGPYGYTF. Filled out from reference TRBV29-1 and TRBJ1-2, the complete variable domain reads SAVISQKPSRDICQRGTSLTIQCQVDSQVTMMFWYRQQPGQSLTLIATANQGSEATYESGFVIDKFPISRPNLTFSTLTVSNMSPEDSSIYLCSAIGPYGYTFGSGTRLTVV.

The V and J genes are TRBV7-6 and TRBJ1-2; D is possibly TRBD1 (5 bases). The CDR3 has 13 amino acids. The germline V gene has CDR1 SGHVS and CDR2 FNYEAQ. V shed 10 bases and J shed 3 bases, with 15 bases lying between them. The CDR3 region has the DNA TGTGCCACCGGGATGGGGCGCGACTATGGCTACACCTTC. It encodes CATGMGRDYGYTF.

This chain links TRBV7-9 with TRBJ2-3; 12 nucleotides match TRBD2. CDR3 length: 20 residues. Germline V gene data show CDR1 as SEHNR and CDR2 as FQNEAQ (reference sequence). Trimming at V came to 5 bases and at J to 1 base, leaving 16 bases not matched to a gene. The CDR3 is CASSPTLTSGGLGGTDTQYF. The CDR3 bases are TGTGCCAGCAGCCCCACCCTGACTAGCGGGGGCCTCGGGGGCACAGATACGCAGTATTTT.

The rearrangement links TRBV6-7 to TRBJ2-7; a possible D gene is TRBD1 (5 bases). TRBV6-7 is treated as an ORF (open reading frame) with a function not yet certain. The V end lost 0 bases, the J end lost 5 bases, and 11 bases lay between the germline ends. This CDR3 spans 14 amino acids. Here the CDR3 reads CASSYSVRVHEQYV. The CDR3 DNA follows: TGTGCCAGCAGTTACTCAGTCAGGGTCCACGAGCAGTACGTC.

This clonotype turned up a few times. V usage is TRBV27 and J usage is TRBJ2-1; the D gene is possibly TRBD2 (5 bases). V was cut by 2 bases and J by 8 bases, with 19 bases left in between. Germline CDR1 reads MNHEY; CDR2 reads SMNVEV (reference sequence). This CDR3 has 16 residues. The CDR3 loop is CASSLNPGSGWYEQFF. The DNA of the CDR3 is TGTGCCAGCAGTTTAAATCCCGGAAGCGGTTGGTATGAGCAGTTCTTC.

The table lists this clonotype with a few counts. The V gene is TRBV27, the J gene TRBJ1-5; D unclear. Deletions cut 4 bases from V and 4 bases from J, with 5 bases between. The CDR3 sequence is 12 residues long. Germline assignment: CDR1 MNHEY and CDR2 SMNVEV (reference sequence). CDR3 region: CASSSLNQPQHF. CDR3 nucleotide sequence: TGTGCCAGCAGTTCTCTAAATCAGCCCCAGCATTTT.